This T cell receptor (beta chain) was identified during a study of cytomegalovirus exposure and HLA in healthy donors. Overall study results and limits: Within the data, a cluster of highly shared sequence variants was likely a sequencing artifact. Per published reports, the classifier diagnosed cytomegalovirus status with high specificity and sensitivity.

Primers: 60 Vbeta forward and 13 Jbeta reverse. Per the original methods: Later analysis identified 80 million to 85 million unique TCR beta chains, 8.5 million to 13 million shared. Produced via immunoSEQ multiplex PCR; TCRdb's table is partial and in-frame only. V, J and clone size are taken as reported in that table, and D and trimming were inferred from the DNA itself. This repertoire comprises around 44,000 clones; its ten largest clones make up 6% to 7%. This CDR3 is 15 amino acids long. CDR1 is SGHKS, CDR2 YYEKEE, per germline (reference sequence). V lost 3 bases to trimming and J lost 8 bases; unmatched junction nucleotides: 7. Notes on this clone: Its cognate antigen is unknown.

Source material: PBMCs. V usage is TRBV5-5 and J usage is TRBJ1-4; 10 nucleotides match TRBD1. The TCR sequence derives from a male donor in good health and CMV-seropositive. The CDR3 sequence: CASSSPGTGEEKLFF. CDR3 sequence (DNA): TGTGCCAGCAGCTCACCGGGGACAGGGGAAGAAAAACTGTTTTTT.